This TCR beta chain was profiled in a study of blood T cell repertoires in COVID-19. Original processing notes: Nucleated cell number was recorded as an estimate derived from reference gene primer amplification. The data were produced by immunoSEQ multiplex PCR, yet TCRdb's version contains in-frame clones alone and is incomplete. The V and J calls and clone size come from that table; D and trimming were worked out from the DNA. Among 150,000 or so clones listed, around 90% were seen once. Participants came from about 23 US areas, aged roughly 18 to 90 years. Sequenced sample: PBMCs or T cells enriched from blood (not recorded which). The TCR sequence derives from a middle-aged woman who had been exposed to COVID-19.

CDR3 nucleotides: TGTGCCATCAGTGAGATCAGGGGGGCAGACACCGGGGAGCTGTTTTTT. Its protein is CAISEIRGADTGELFF. The chain carries TRBV10-3 and TRBJ2-2; a weak D match, TRBD1 (7 bases). Germline CDR1 ENHRY, CDR2 SYGVKD. V gave up 2 bases and J gave up 3 bases, with 13 bases separating them. The CDR3 totals 16 residues.